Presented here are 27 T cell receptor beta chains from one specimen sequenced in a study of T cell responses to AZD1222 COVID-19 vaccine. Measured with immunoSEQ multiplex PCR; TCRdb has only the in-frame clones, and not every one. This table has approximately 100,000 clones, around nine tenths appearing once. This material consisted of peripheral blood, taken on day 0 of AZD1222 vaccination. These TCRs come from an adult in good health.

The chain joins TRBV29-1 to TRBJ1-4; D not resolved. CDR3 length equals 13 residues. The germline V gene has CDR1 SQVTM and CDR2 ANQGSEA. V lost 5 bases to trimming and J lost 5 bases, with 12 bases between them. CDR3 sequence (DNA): TGCAGCGTTTCCGATAGGATCAATGAAAAACTGTTTTTT. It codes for CSVSDRINEKLFF.

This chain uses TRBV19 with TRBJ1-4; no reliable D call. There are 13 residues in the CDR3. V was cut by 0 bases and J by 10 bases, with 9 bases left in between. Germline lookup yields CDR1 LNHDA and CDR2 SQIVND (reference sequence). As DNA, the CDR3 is TGTGCCAGTAGTATAGAGAACTCGGGAAAACTGTTTTTT. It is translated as CASSIENSGKLFF.

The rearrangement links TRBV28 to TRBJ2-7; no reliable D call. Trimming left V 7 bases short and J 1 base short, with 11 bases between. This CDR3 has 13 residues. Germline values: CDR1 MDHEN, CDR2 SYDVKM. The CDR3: CASTIDKSYEQYF. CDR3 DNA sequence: TGTGCCAGCACCATAGACAAGTCCTACGAGCAGTACTTC.

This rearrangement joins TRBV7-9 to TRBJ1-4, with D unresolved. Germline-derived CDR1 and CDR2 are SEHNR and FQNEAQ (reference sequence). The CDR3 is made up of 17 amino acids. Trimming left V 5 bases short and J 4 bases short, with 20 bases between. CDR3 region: CASSLLGRTIDNEKLFF. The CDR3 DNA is TGTGCCAGCAGCCTTCTGGGCCGCACCATTGATAATGAAAAACTGTTTTTT.

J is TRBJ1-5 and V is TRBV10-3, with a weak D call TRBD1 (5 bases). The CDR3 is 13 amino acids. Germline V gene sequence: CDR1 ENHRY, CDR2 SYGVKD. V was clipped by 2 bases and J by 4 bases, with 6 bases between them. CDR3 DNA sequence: TGTGCCATCAGTGAGGGGGCAAATCAGCCCCAGCATTTT. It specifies CAISEGANQPQHF.

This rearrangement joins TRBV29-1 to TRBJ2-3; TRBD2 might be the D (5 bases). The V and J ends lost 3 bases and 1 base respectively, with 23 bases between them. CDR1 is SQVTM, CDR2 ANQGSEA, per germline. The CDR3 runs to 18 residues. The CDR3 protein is CSVDVVTVGVGGTDTQYF. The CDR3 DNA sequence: TGCAGCGTTGATGTTGTAACCGTCGGGGTTGGAGGCACAGATACGCAGTATTTT.

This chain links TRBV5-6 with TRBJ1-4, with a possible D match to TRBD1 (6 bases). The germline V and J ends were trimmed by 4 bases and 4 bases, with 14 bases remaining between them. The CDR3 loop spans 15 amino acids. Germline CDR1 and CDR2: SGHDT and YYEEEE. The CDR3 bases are TGTGCCAGCAGCGAGGGCACAGGGATTAATGAAAAACTGTTTTTT. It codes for CASSEGTGINEKLFF.

In nucleotides, the CDR3 is TGTGCCAGCAGTTTTTCCTGGGAGGAGACCCAGTACTTC. It specifies CASSFSWEETQYF. The chain has TRBV28 and TRBJ2-5, with a tentative D call TRBD2 (5 bases). The CDR3 is made up of 13 amino acids. Germline V gene data show CDR1 as MDHEN and CDR2 as SYDVKM. V was pared by 3 bases and J by 5 bases, with 10 bases between. Complete variable domain (other parts from reference TRBV28 and TRBJ2-5): DVKVTQSSRYLVKRTGEKVFLECVQDMDHENMFWYRQDPGLGLRLIYFSYDVKMKEKGDIPEGYSVSREKKERFSLILESASTNQTSMYLCASSFSWEETQYFGPGTRLLVL.

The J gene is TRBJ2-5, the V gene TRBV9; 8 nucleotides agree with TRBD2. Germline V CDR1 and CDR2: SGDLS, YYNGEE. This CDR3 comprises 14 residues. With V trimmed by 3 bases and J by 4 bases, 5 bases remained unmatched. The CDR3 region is CASSGGGPGETQYF. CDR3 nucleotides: TGTGCCAGCAGCGGCGGGGGGCCGGGAGAGACCCAGTACTTC.

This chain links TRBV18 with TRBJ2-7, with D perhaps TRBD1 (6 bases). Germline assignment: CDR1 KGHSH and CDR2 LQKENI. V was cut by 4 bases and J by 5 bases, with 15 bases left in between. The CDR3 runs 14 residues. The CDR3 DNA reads TGTGCCAGCTCACGTCCTGGACAGTCCAACGAGCAGTACTTC. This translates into CASSRPGQSNEQYF.

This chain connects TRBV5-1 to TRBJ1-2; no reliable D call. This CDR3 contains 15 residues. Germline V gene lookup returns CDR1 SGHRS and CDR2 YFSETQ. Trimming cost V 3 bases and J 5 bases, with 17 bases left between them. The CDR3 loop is CASSSSDRGFYGYTF. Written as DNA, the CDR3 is TGCGCCAGCAGCTCCAGTGACCGCGGGTTTTATGGCTACACCTTC.

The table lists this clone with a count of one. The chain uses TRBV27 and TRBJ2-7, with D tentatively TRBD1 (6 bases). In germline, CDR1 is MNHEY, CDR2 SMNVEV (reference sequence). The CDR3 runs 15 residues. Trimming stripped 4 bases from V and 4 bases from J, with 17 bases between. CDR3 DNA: TGTGCCAGCAGTTCCCACAGGGTACTACTATACGAGCAGTACTTC. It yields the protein CASSSHRVLLYEQYF.

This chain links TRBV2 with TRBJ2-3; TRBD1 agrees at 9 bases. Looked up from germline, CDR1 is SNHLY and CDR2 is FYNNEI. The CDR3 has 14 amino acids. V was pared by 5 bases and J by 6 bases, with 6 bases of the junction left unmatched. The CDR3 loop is CASSTTGGWDTQYF. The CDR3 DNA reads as TGTGCCAGCAGTACTACAGGGGGCTGGGATACGCAGTATTTT. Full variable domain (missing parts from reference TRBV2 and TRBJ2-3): EPEVTQTPSHQVTQMGQEVILRCVPISNHLYFYWYRQILGQKVEFLVSFYNNEISEKSEIFDDQFSVERPDGSNFTLKIRSTKLEDSAMYFCASSTTGGWDTQYFGPGTRLTVL.

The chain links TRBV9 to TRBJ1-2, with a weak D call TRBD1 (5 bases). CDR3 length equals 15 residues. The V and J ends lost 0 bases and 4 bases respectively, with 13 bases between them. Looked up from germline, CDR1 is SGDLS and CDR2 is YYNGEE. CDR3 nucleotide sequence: TGTGCCAGCAGCGTAGCACCGGGGCAGAGCTATGGCTACACCTTC. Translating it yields CASSVAPGQSYGYTF.

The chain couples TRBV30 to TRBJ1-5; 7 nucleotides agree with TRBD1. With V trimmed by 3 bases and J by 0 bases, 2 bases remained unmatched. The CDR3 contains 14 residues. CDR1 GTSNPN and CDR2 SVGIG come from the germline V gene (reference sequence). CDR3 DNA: TGTGCCTGGAGGAACAGGGGTAGCAATCAGCCCCAGCATTTT. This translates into CAWRNRGSNQPQHF.

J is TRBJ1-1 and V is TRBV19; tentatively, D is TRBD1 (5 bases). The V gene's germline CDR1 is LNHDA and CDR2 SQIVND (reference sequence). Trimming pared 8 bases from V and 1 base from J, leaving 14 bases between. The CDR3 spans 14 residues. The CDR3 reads CASRTTAKNTEAFF. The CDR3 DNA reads TGTGCCAGTCGAACGACAGCGAAGAACACTGAAGCTTTCTTT.

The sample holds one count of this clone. DNA for the CDR3: TGCGCCAGCAGCTTGACTGGCAGCAATCAGCCCCAGCATTTT. Translating gives CASSLTGSNQPQHF. The J gene is TRBJ1-5, the V gene TRBV5-1; no clear D gene. The CDR3 spans 14 residues. Germline CDR1 reads SGHRS; CDR2 reads YFSETQ. The V end was cut by 1 base, the J end by 1 base, with 6 bases between.

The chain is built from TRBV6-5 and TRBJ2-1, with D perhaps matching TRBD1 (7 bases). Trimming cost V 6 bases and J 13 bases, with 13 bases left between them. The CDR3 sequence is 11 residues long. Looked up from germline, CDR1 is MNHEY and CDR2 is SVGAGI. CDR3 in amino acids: CASRQGGYQFF. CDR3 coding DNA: TGTGCCAGCAGGCAGGGGGGCTATCAGTTCTTC.

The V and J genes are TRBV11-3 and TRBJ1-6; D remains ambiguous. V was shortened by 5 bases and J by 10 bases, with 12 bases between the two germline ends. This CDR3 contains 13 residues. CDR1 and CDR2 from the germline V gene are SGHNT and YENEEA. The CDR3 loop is CASSMNPGSPLHF. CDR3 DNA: TGTGCCAGCAGCATGAACCCCGGATCACCCCTCCACTTT.

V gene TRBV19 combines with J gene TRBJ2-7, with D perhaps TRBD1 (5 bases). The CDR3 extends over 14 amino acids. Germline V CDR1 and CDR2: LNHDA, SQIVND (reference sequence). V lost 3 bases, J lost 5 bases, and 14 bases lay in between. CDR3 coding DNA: TGTGCCAGTAGTATGGGGCAGGGATGGAACGAGCAGTACTTC. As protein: CASSMGQGWNEQYF.

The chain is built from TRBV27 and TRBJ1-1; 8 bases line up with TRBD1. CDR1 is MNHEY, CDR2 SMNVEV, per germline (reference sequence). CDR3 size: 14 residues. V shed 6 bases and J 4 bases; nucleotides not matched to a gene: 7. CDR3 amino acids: CASSAGQGRTEAFF. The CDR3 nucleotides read TGTGCCAGCAGCGCCGGACAGGGACGCACTGAAGCTTTCTTT.

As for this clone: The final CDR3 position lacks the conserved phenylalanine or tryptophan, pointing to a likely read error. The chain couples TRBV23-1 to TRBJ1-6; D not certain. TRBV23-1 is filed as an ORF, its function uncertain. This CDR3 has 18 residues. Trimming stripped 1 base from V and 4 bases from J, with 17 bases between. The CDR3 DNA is TGCGCCAGCAGTCAATTAATCGGGGAGGTCCCATATAATTCACCCCTCCACCTT. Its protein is CASSQLIGEVPYNSPLHL.

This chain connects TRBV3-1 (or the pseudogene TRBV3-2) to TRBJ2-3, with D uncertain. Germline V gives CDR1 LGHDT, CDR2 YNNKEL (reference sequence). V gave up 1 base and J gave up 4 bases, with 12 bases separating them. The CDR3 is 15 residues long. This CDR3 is CASSQVVGSPDTQYF. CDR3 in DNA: TGTGCCAGCAGCCAAGTCGTCGGATCACCAGATACGCAGTATTTT.

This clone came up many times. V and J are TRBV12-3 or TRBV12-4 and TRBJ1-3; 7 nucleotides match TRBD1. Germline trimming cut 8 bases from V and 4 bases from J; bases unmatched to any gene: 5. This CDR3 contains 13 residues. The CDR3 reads CASDRVSGNTIYF. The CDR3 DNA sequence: TGTGCCAGCGACAGGGTTTCAGGAAACACCATATATTTT.

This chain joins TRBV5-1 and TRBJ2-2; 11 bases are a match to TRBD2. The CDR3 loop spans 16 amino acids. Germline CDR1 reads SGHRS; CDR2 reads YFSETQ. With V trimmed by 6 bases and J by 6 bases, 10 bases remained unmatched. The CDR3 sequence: CASNPRGSGGAGELFF. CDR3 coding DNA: TGCGCCAGCAACCCCCGGGGTAGCGGGGGGGCCGGGGAGCTGTTTTTT.

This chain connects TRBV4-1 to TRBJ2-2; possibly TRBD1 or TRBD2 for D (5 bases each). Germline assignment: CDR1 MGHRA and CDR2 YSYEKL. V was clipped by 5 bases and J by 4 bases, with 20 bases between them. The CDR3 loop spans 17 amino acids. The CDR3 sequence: CASSSRDPRFVTGELFF. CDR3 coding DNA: TGCGCCAGCAGCTCTCGGGACCCCCGATTTGTCACCGGGGAGCTGTTTTTT.

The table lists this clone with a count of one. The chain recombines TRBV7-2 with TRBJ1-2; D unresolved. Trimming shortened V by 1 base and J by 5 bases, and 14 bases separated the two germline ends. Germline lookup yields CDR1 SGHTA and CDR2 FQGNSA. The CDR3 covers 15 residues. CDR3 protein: CASSLVDGSPYGYTF. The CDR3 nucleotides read TGTGCCAGCAGCTTAGTCGATGGTTCCCCTTATGGCTACACCTTC.